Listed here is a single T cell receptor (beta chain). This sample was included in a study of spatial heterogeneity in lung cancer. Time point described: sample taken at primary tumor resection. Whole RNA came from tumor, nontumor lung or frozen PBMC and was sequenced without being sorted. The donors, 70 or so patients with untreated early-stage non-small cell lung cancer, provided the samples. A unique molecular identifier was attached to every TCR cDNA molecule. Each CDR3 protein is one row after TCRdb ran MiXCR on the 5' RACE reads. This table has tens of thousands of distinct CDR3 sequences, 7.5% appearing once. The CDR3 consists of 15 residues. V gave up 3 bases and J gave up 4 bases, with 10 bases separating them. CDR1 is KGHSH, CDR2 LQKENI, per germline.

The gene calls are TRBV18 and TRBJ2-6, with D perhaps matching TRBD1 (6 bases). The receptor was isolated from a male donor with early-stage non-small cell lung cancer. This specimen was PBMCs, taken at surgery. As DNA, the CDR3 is TGTGCCAGCTCACCGAGGGGGACCGGGGCCAACGTCCTGACTTTC. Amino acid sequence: CASSPRGTGANVLTF.